This is a list of T cell receptor beta chains from one sample in a study of cytomegalovirus exposure and HLA in healthy donors. Only in-frame clones appear in the TCRdb table, and some are missing; sequencing was by immunoSEQ multiplex PCR. The repertoire holds 200,000 to 250,000 clones, with approximately 81% as singletons. Source material: PBMCs. Receptors originate from an older woman in good health and CMV-seropositive. Both conserved end residues are part of each CDR3. Each record gives: J gene, D gene, V gene, CDR3 protein, CDR3 DNA. The D gene is left open where the match is weak.

TRBJ1-4 | - | TRBV2 | CASSKSGTGANEKLFF | TGTGCCAGCAGTAAAAGCGGGACCGGGGCTAATGAAAAACTGTTTTTT
TRBJ2-7 | TRBD2 | TRBV11-2 | CASSPSPSGKYEQYF | TGTGCCAGCAGCCCCTCCCCAAGCGGGAAGTACGAGCAGTACTTC
TRBJ2-1 | TRBD2 | TRBV15 | CATSREVLAGGNEQFF | TGTGCCACCAGCAGAGAGGTACTAGCGGGAGGCAATGAGCAGTTCTTC
TRBJ2-1 | - | TRBV27 | CASSKTLGARASYNEQFF | TGTGCCAGCAGTAAGACACTCGGAGCCAGGGCCTCCTACAATGAGCAGTTCTTC
TRBJ2-1 | TRBD2 | TRBV5-1 | CASSPLLAGGPDEQFF | TGCGCCAGCTCTCCATTGCTGGCGGGAGGGCCGGATGAGCAGTTCTTC
TRBJ1-4 | - | TRBV27 | CASSSRAFRANEKLFF | TGTGCCAGCAGTTCCAGGGCGTTCAGGGCTAATGAAAAACTGTTTTTT
TRBJ1-5 | - | TRBV9 | CASSVAPTGQPQHF | TGTGCCAGCAGCGTAGCCCCAACAGGGCAGCCCCAGCATTTT
TRBJ2-7 | - | TRBV6-5 | CASSYSTGVEQYF | TGTGCCAGCAGTTACTCCACAGGTGTCGAGCAGTACTTC
TRBJ2-7 | - | TRBV7-2 | CASSFLRSYEQYF | TGTGCCAGCAGCTTTCTGCGGTCCTACGAGCAGTACTTC
TRBJ1-4 | - | TRBV4-1 | CASSQLATPNEKLFF | TGCGCCAGCAGCCAATTAGCTACCCCTAATGAAAAACTGTTTTTT
TRBJ1-1 | TRBD1 | TRBV10-1 | CASTQGAGGVLTEAFF | TGCGCCAGCACCCAGGGGGCAGGGGGCGTTCTGACTGAAGCTTTCTTT
TRBJ2-1 | TRBD2 | TRBV19 | CASSPGSSGALNEQFF | TGTGCCAGTAGCCCCGGGTCTAGCGGGGCCCTCAATGAGCAGTTCTTC